The rows below give T cell receptor beta chains drawn from one sample of a study of cytomegalovirus exposure and HLA in healthy donors. The repertoire was sequenced with immunoSEQ multiplex PCR; TCRdb's copy has only in-frame clones and lacks some. The data show 110,000 to 150,000 clones, less than 10% seen once. Sequencing was done on a sample of PBMCs. The receptor source for this set is a male donor in good health and CMV-seronegative. Each CDR3 is given with its conserved first and last residue. Fields, in order: V gene, clone size, J gene, D gene, CDR3 protein, CDR3 DNA. The D gene is left open where the match is weak. Size tells how often a clone was seen (once, few, many) or the class of an expanded clone, and some rows leave it out.

>TRBV5-1|few|TRBJ1-2|TRBD1
CASRLPGQGADGYTF
TGCGCCAGCAGACTCCCGGGACAGGGGGCTGATGGCTACACCTTC
>TRBV2|.|TRBJ2-7|.
CASSEALRQIYEQYF
TGTGCCAGCAGTGAAGCACTCCGACAGATCTACGAGCAGTACTTC
>TRBV19|.|TRBJ1-1|TRBD1
CASSIIRGSLEAFF
TGTGCCAGTAGTATCATCAGGGGGTCGCTGGAAGCTTTCTTT
>TRBV18|.|TRBJ2-2|TRBD1
CASSPQRRGQGAGELFF
TGTGCCAGCTCACCACAGAGGCGAGGACAGGGGGCCGGGGAGCTGTTTTTT
>TRBV5-1|few|TRBJ2-1|TRBD2
CATTGGDGTHTEQFF
TGCGCCACCACGGGGGGGGACGGCACACACACGGAGCAGTTCTTC
>TRBV9|once|TRBJ2-1|TRBD2
CASSVGRPGLVSSEQFF
TGTGCCAGCAGCGTAGGAAGACCGGGACTAGTATCTTCTGAGCAGTTCTTC
>TRBV9|few|TRBJ2-5|TRBD2
CASSVASTSGSVYEETQYF
TGTGCCAGCAGCGTAGCTAGTACTAGCGGGAGTGTTTATGAGGAGACCCAGTACTTC
>TRBV5-1|.|TRBJ2-7|.
CASSLSPQGKSGEQYF
TGCGCCAGCAGCTTGTCCCCCCAGGGGAAGTCGGGCGAGCAGTACTTC
>TRBV16|few|TRBJ1-1|TRBD1
CASSQQTGGTEAFF
TGTGCCAGCAGCCAACAGACAGGGGGCACTGAAGCTTTCTTT
>TRBV29-1|few|TRBJ2-7|TRBD1
CSVELLGQGSSYEQYF
TGCAGCGTTGAATTACTGGGACAGGGGTCCTCCTACGAGCAGTACTTC
>TRBV5-6|.|TRBJ2-3|TRBD1
CASSAGQGAADTQYF
TGTGCCAGCAGCGCCGGACAGGGGGCCGCAGATACGCAGTATTTT
>TRBV14|.|TRBJ2-5|TRBD2
CARKCGGGNEETQYF
TGTGCCAGGAAGTGCGGGGGTGGAAATGAAGAGACCCAGTACTTC
>TRBV4-3|.|TRBJ2-7|TRBD2
CASSQDPLAGGGISYEQYF
TGCGCCAGCAGCCAAGATCCCCTAGCGGGGGGGGGAATCTCCTACGAGCAGTACTTC
>TRBV9|few|TRBJ2-6|.
CASSPSSSGANVLTF
TGTGCCAGCAGCCCCTCGAGCTCTGGGGCCAACGTCCTGACTTTC
>TRBV2|.|TRBJ1-1|TRBD1
CASRAGTGVGTEAFF
TGTGCCAGCAGGGCCGGGACAGGGGTCGGGACTGAAGCTTTCTTT
>TRBV4-3|.|TRBJ1-1|.
CASSQGLGTDSDTEAFF
TGCGCCAGCAGCCAAGGCCTAGGGACGGACAGCGACACTGAAGCTTTCTTT
>TRBV29-1|few|TRBJ2-7|TRBD2
CSVRASGSTRQYF
TGCAGCGTCAGGGCTAGCGGGAGCACTAGGCAGTACTTC
>TRBV19|few|TRBJ1-1|TRBD1
CASTSDRANTEAFF
TGTGCCAGTACCTCTGACAGGGCGAACACTGAAGCTTTCTTT
>TRBV7-3|.|TRBJ2-7|TRBD1
CASSLYWDRGPGTFEQYF
TGTGCCAGCAGCTTGTACTGGGACAGGGGGCCAGGCACGTTCGAGCAGTACTTC
>TRBV5-4|few|TRBJ2-7|.
CASSLAGGRVHEQYF
TGTGCCAGCAGCTTAGCAGGGGGGCGAGTCCACGAGCAGTACTTC
>TRBV5-4|few|TRBJ1-6|.
CASSLDRDNSPLHF
TGTGCCAGCAGCTTGGACAGGGACAATTCACCCCTCCACTTT
>TRBV28|few|TRBJ1-2|TRBD1
CASISGKQGVYGYTF
TGTGCCAGCATCTCAGGGAAACAGGGGGTCTATGGCTACACCTTC
>TRBV7-9|few|TRBJ1-2|.
CASTSRDGSFYGYTF
TGTGCCAGCACCTCAAGAGACGGGTCCTTCTATGGCTACACCTTC
>TRBV27|few|TRBJ1-1|TRBD1
CASSFLFRGRLNTEAFF
TGTGCCAGCAGTTTTCTCTTCAGGGGGCGCCTGAACACTGAAGCTTTCTTT
>TRBV20-1|.|TRBJ2-3|.
CSARADTQYF
TGCAGTGCTAGAGCGGATACGCAGTATTTT
>TRBV7-9|few|TRBJ2-2|.
CASSLAGINTGELFF
TGTGCCAGCAGCTTAGCCGGGATAAACACCGGGGAGCTGTTTTTT
>TRBV13|.|TRBJ2-3|.
CASSLGGGLPEDTQYF
TGTGCCAGCAGCTTAGGCGGGGGTCTGCCGGAAGATACGCAGTATTTT
>TRBV5-1|.|TRBJ1-1|.
CASTLNAAMNTEAFF
TGCGCCAGCACACTGAATGCGGCGATGAACACTGAAGCTTTCTTT
>TRBV5-1|few|TRBJ2-1|.
CASSLLGGHNEQFF
TGCGCCAGCAGCTTGCTGGGAGGTCACAATGAGCAGTTCTTC
>TRBV19|few|TRBJ1-3|.
CASTGTISGNTIYF
TGTGCCAGTACCGGGACAATCTCTGGAAACACCATATATTTT
>TRBV5-1|few|TRBJ1-5|TRBD1
CASSWTGAFKGSNQPQHF
TGCGCCAGCAGCTGGACAGGGGCCTTTAAGGGAAGCAATCAGCCCCAGCATTTT
>TRBV25-1|.|TRBJ2-5|TRBD1
CASSGGTGKETQYF
TGTGCCAGCAGTGGGGGGACAGGGAAAGAGACCCAGTACTTC
>TRBV10-3|.|TRBJ2-5|TRBD1
CAMQPGQGETQYF
TGTGCCATGCAGCCGGGACAGGGGGAGACCCAGTACTTC
>TRBV2|few|TRBJ2-7|.
CASSEGTGLRTSYEQYF
TGTGCCAGCAGTGAAGGGACGGGACTGAGAACCTCCTACGAGCAGTACTTC
>TRBV29-1|.|TRBJ2-7|.
CSVEDLGGGTYEQYF
TGCAGCGTTGAAGATTTAGGGGGTGGGACCTACGAGCAGTACTTC